These T cell receptor beta chains were read from a single sample in a study of OX40 agonist ivuxolimab in advanced cancers. Assay: immunoSEQ multiplex PCR; the TCRdb copy retains only in-frame clones and omits some. The sample records 20,000 or so clones, roughly 82% being singletons. Sequenced material: CD4+ or CD8+ T cells sorted from blood, taken in a trial of the OX40 agonist ivuxolimab. Every receptor here comes from an adult with an advanced solid tumor such as melanoma, head and neck, liver or kidney cancer. The CDR3 runs from the conserved cysteine through the conserved F or W. The D gene is left open where the match is weak. The size of a clone is reported for some rows only, either as once, few or many, or as a class for expanded clones.

>once|15|TRBJ1-6|TRBV6-1|-
TGTGCCAGCAGTGAAATTGTTGGGTATAATTCACCCCTCCACTTT
CASSEIVGYNSPLHF
>-|14|TRBJ1-2|TRBV10-3|-
TGTGCCATCAGTGAAACCAGGGAGTACTATGGCTACACCTTC
CAISETREYYGYTF
>-|14|TRBJ1-1|TRBV9|-
TGTGCCAGCAGCGTAGTCGGGGCTGGAACTGAAGCTTTCTTT
CASSVVGAGTEAFF
>-|16|TRBJ2-5|TRBV9|-
TGTGCCAGCAGCGTAGGGAGCCGCCCGGGCAAAGAGACCCAGTACTTC
CASSVGSRPGKETQYF
>few|14|TRBJ2-7|TRBV5-5|-
TGTGCCAGCAGCTTGGACGTCACCGGGTACGAGCAGTACTTC
CASSLDVTGYEQYF
>few|15|TRBJ1-6|TRBV4-1|-
TGCGCCAGCAGCCAGCAAATCGACCGTAATTCACCCCTCCACTTT
CASSQQIDRNSPLHF
>few|15|TRBJ2-5|TRBV6-5|-
TGTGCCAGCAGTTACGAGAGGACAAGACAAGAGACCCAGTACTTC
CASSYERTRQETQYF
>-|14|TRBJ2-7|TRBV5-4|-
TGTGCCAGCAGCTTCTTACAGTCCTCCTACGAGCAGTACTTC
CASSFLQSSYEQYF
>-|15|TRBJ2-5|TRBV4-3|-
TGCGCCAGCAGCCCCGCACAGGGATCGTGGGAGACCCAGTACTTC
CASSPAQGSWETQYF
>-|13|TRBJ1-2|TRBV6-6|-
TGTGCCAGCAGTCGGGGGGATAACTATGGCTACACCTTC
CASSRGDNYGYTF
>-|14|TRBJ1-1|TRBV6-5|TRBD1
TGTGCCAGCAAGTGGACAGGGGGCTACACTGAAGCTTTCTTT
CASKWTGGYTEAFF
>once|13|TRBJ2-3|TRBV30|-
TGTGCCTGGGCTGTGGGGGGCACAGATACGCAGTATTTT
CAWAVGGTDTQYF
>-|17|TRBJ1-6|TRBV29-1|-
TGCAGCGTTGCCGGGGAAGATGGGAGCTCCTATAATTCACCCCTCCACTTT
CSVAGEDGSSYNSPLHF
>once|14|TRBJ1-5|TRBV4-1|TRBD1
TGCGCCAGCAGCCTTGGACAGGGGACTCAGCCCCAGCATTTT
CASSLGQGTQPQHF
>-|12|TRBJ1-2|TRBV19|-
TGTGCCAGTACTTCCCAGAACTATGGCTACACCTTC
CASTSQNYGYTF
>-|13|TRBJ1-2|TRBV4-2|-
TGTGCCAGCAGCCAAGGGAACGGATATGGCTACACCTTC
CASSQGNGYGYTF
>-|14|TRBJ2-4|TRBV4-3|-
TGCGCCAGCAGCCAGAGGGTAGCCAAAAACATTCAGTACTTC
CASSQRVAKNIQYF
>-|13|TRBJ2-1|TRBV7-9|-
TGTGCCAGCAGCTTGGTAGGAATGGATGAGCAGTTCTTC
CASSLVGMDEQFF